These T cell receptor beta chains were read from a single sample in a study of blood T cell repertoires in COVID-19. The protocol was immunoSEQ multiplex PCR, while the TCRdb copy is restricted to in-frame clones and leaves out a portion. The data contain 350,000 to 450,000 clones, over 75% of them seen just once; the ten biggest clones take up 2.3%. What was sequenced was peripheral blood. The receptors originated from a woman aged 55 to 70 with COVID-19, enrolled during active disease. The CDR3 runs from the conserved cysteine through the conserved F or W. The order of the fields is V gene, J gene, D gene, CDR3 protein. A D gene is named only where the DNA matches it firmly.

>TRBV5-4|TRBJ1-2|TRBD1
CASSHGQDNYGYTF
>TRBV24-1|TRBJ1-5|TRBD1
CATSDPGQGPPQPQHF
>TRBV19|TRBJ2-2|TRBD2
CASSARTSGGPYTGELFF
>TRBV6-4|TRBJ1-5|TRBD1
CASSWGQRLEQPQHF
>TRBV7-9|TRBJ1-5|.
CATRAGAFGNQPQHF
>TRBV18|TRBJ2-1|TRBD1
CASSPTAGGPYEQFF
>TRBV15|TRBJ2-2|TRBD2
CATSSDRLRGAQITGELFF
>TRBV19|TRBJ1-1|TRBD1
CASNPDRRTEAFF
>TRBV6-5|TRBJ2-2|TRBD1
CASSYGQGPTGELFF
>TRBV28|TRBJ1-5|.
CASISPLRSNQPQHF
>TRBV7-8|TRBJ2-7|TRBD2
CASREWGRTSYEQYF
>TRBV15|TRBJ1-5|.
CATSRDIGGFSSNQPQHF
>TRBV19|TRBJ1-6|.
CASSPRGESSYNSPLHF
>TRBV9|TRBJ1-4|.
CASSPREGTEKLFF
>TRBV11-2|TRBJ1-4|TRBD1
CASSLAGGRVLFF
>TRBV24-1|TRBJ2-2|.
CATSDRSTGELFF
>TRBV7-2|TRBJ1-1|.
CASSLLGGGGTFF